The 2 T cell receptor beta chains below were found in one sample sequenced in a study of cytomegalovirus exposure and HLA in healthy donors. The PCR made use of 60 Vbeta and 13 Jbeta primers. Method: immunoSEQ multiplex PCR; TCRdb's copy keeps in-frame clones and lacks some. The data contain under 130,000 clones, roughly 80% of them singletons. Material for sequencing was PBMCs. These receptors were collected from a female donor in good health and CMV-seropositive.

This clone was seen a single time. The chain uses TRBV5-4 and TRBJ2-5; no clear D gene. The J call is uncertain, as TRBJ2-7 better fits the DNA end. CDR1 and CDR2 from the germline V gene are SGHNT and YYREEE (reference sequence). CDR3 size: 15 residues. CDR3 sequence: CASSLWQRSSYEQYF. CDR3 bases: TGTGCCAGCAGCTTGTGGCAAAGGAGCTCCTACGAGCAGTACTTC.

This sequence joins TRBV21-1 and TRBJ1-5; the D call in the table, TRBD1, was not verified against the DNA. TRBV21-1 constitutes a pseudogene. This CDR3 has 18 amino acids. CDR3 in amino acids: CASSNRDRSPSLNQPQHF. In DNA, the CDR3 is TGTGCCAGCAGCAACCGGGACAGGAGCCCATCCTTGAATCAGCCCCAGCATTTT.